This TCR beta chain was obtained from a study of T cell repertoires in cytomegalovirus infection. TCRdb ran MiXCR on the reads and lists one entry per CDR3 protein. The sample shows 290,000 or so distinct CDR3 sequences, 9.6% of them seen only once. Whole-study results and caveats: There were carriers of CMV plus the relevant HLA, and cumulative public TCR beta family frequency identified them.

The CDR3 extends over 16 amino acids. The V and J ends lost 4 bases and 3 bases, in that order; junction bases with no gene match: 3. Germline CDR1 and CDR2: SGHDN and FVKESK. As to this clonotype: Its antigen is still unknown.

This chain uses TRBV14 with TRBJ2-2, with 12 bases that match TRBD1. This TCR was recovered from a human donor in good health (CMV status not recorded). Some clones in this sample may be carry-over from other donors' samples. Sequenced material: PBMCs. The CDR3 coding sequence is TGTGCCAGCAGCCGGGACAGGGGGCGATACACCGGGGAGCTGTTTTTT. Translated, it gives CASSRDRGRYTGELFF.